Below are 5 T cell receptor beta chains sequenced from a single sample in a study of technical replicates of blood from several donors. Clones were sequenced by immunoSEQ multiplex PCR, and TCRdb holds only the in-frame ones, with some missing. The table shows about 80,000 clones, with around 94% occurring only once. Sequencing was performed on T cells isolated from PBMCs. All receptors derive from a human donor in good health.

This chain uses TRBV10-1 with TRBJ2-4, with 7 bases lining up with TRBD2. V gave up 0 bases and J gave up 11 bases; unmatched junction bases: 4. The CDR3 spans 13 residues. CDR1 WNHNN and CDR2 SYGVQD come from the germline V gene (reference sequence). The CDR3, as DNA: TGCGCCAGCAGTGAGTCGGGGGGGTTGCTTCAGTACTTC. Translated: CASSESGGLLQYF.

The chain is built from TRBV4-2 and TRBJ2-5, with D perhaps TRBD2 (6 bases). Germline CDR1 is LGHNA and CDR2 is YNFKEQ. V was pared by 3 bases and J by 3 bases, with 11 bases between. This CDR3 has 14 residues. CDR3 residues: CASSQTSKEETQYF. DNA of the CDR3: TGTGCCAGCAGCCAGACTAGTAAGGAAGAGACCCAGTACTTC.

The chain is built from TRBV25-1 and TRBJ2-2, with TRBD2 identical over 10 bases. J was trimmed by 3 bases and V by 4 bases; bases with no gene match: 2. This CDR3 is 15 amino acids long. Germline V gene lookup returns CDR1 MGHDK and CDR2 SYGVNS. CDR3 in DNA: TGTGCCAGCAGTGTGGGACTAGCGCACACCGGGGAGCTGTTTTTT. It codes for CASSVGLAHTGELFF.

This CDR3 is CASSLAAGLNTEAFF. CDR3 in DNA: TGTGCCAGCAGCTTAGCCGCGGGCCTGAACACTGAAGCTTTCTTT. The chain links TRBV7-8 to TRBJ1-1; D remains unclear. V was pared by 0 bases and J by 0 bases, with 8 bases between. The CDR3 has 15 residues. Germline V gene sequence: CDR1 SGHVS, CDR2 FQNEAQ.

V usage is TRBV30 and J usage is TRBJ1-2, with 8 bases matching TRBD1. The germline V gene encodes CDR1 GTSNPN and CDR2 SVGIG (reference sequence). The J segment lost 0 bases and the V segment lost 0 bases, leaving 3 bases of the junction unmatched. This CDR3 has 15 residues. This CDR3 reads CAWSVQGVANYGYTF. CDR3 bases: TGTGCCTGGAGTGTACAGGGGGTGGCTAACTATGGCTACACCTTC.